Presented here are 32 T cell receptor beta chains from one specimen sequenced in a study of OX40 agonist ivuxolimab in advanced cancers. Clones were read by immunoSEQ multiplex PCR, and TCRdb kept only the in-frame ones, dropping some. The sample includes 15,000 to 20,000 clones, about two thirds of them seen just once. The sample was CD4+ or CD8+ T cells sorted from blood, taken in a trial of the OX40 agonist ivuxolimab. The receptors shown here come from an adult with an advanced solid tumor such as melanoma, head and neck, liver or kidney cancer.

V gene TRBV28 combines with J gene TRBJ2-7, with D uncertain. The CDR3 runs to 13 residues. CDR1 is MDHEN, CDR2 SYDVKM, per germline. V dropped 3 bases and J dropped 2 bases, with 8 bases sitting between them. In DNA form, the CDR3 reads TGTGCCAGCAGTTTCGGTCGGACCTACGAGCAGTACTTC. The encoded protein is CASSFGRTYEQYF. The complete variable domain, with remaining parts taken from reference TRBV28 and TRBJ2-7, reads DVKVTQSSRYLVKRTGEKVFLECVQDMDHENMFWYRQDPGLGLRLIYFSYDVKMKEKGDIPEGYSVSREKKERFSLILESASTNQTSMYLCASSFGRTYEQYFGPGTRLTVT.

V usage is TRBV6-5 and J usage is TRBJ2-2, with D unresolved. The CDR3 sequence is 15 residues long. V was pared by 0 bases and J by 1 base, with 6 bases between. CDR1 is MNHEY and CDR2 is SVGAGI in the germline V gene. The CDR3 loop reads CASSYSSGNTGELFF. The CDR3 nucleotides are TGTGCCAGCAGTTACTCTTCCGGGAACACCGGGGAGCTGTTTTTT.

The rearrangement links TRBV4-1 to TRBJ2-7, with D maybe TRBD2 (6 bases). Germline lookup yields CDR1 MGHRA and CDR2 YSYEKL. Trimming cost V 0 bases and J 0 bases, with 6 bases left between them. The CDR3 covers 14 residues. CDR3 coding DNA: TGCGCCAGCAGCCAAGACGGGGGCTCCTACGAGCAGTACTTC. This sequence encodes CASSQDGGSYEQYF.

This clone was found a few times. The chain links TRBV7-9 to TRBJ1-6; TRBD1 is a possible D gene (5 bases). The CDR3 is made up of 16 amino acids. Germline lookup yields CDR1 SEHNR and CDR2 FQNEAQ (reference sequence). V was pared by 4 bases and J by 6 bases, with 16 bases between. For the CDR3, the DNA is TGTGCCAGCAGCTCCGCTCAGGGTCCAATTAATTCACCCCTCCACTTT. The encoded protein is CASSSAQGPINSPLHF.

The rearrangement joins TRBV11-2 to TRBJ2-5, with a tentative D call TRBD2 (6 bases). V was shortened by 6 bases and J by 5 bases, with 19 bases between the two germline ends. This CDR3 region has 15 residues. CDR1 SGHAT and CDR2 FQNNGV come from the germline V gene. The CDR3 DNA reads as TGTGCCAGCAGTCAAGGTGGGGGGTGGGAGGAGACCCAGTACTTC. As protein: CASSQGGGWEETQYF.

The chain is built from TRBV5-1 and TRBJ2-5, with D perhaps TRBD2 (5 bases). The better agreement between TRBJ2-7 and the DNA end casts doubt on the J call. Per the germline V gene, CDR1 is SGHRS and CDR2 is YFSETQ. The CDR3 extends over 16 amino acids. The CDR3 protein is CASSLEGGFKLYEQYF. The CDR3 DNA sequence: TGCGCCAGCAGCTTGGAAGGCGGGTTTAAGCTTTACGAGCAGTACTTC.

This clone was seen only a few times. The CDR3 here is CASSLLLGQNTEAFF. The DNA for the CDR3 is TGTGCCAGCAGCCTACTGTTAGGACAGAACACTGAAGCTTTCTTT. The chain joins TRBV11-2 to TRBJ1-1, with D possibly TRBD1 on 5 matching bases. The CDR3 covers 15 residues. V gave up 5 bases and J gave up 1 base, with 14 bases separating them. Germline loops: CDR1 SGHAT, CDR2 FQNNGV.

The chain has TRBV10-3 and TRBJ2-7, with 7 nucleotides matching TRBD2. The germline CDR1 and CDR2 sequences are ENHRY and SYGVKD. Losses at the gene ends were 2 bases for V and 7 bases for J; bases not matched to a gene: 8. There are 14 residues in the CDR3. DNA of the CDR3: TGTGCCATCAGTGAGAACCCGGGAGGTACGGAGCAGTACTTC. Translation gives CAISENPGGTEQYF.

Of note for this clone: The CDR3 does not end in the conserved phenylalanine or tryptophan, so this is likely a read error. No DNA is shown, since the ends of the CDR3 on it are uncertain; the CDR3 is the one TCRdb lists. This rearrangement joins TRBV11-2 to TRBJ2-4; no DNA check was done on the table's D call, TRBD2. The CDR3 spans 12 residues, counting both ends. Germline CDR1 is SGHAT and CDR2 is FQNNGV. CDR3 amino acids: CASSAFSGGPSL.

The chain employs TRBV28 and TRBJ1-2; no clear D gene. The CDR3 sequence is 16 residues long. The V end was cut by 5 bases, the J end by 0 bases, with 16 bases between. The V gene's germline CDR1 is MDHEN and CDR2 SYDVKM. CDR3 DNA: TGTGCCAGCAGTATTTTTGAGGCATCGGCTAACTATGGCTACACCTTC. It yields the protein CASSIFEASANYGYTF.

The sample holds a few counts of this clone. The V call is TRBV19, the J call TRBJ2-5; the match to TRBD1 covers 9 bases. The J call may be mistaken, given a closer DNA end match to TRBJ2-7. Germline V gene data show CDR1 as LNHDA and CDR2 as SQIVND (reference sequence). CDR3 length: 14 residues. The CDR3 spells CASRPGTGMDEQYF. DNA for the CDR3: TGTGCCAGTAGACCAGGGACAGGGATGGACGAGCAGTACTTC.

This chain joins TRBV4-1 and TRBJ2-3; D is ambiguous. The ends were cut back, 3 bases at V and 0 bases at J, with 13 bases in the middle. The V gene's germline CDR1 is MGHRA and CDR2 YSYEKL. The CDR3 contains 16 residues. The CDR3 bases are TGCGCCAGCAGCCAGTCCCGGGCGGCGAGCACAGATACGCAGTATTTT. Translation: CASSQSRAASTDTQYF.

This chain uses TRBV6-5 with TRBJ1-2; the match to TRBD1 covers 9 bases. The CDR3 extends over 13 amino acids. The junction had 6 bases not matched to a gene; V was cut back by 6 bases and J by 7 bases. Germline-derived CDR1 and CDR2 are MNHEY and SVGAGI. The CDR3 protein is CASSPNRGPGYTF. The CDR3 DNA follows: TGTGCCAGCAGCCCGAACAGGGGGCCTGGCTACACCTTC.

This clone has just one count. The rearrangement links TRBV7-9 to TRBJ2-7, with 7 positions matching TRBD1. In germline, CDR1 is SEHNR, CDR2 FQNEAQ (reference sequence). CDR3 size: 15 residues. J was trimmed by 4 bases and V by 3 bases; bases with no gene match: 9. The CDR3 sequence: CASSLAGTVTYEQYF. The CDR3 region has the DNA TGTGCCAGCAGCTTGGCCGGGACAGTGACTTACGAGCAGTACTTC.

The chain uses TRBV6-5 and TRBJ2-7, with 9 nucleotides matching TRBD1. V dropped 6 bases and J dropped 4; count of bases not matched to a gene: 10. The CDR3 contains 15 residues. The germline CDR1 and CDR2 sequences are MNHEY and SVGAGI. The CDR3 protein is CASSNPGQGLYEQYF. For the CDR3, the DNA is TGTGCCAGCAGCAACCCAGGACAGGGGCTTTACGAGCAGTACTTC.

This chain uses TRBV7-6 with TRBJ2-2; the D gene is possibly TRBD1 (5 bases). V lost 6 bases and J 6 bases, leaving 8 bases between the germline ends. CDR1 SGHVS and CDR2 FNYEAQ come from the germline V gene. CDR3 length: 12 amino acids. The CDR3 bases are TGTGCCAGCAGGACAGACCCCGGGGAGCTGTTTTTT. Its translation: CASRTDPGELFF.

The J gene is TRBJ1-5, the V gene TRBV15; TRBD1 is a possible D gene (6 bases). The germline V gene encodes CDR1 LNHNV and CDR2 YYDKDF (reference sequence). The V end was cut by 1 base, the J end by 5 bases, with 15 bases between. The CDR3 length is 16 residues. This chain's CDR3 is CATSRVRRGSYQPQHF. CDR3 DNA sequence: TGTGCCACCAGCAGAGTCCGCAGGGGTTCATATCAGCCCCAGCATTTT.

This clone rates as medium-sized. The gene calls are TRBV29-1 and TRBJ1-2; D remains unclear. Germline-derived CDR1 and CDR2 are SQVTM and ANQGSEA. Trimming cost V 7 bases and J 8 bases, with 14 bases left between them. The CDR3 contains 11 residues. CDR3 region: CSGTATEGYTF. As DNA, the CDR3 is TGCAGCGGTACGGCCACGGAGGGCTACACCTTC.

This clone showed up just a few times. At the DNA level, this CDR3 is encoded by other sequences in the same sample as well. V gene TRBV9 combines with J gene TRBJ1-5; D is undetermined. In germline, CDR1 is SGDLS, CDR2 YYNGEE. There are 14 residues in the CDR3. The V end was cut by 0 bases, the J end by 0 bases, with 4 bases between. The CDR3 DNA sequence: TGTGCCAGCAGCGTAGGGGGTAGCAATCAGCCCCAGCATTTT. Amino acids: CASSVGGSNQPQHF.

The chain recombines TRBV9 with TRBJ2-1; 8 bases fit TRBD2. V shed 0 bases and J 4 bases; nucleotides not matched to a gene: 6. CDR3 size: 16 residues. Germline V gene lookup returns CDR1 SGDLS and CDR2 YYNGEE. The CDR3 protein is CASSVGSGGPYNEQFF. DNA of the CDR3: TGTGCCAGCAGCGTAGGATCGGGGGGGCCATACAATGAGCAGTTCTTC.

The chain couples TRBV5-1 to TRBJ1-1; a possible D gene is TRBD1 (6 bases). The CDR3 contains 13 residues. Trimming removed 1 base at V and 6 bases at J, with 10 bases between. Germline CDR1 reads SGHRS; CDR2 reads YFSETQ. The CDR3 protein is CASSLQGRPEAFF. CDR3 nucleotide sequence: TGCGCCAGCAGCTTGCAGGGGCGGCCTGAAGCTTTCTTT.

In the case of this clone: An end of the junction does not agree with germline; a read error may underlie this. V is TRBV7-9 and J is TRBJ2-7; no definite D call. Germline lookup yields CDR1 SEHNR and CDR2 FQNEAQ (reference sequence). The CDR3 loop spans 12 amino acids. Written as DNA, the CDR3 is TGCGCCAGCAGCCAAGTCGGTAACGAGCAGTACTTC. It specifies CASSQVGNEQYF. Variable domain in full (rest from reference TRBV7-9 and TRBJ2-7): DTGVSQNPRHKITKRGQNVTFRCDPISEHNRLYWYRQTLGQGPEFLTYFQNEAQLEKSRLLSDRFSAERPKGSFSTLEIQRTEQGDSAMYLCASSQVGNEQYFGPGTRLTVT.

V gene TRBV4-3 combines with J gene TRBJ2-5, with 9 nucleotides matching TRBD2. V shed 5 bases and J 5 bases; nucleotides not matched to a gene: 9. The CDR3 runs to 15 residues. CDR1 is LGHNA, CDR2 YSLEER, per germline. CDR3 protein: CASSGGSGSLETQYF. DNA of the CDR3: TGCGCCAGCAGCGGGGGTAGCGGGAGTTTGGAGACCCAGTACTTC.

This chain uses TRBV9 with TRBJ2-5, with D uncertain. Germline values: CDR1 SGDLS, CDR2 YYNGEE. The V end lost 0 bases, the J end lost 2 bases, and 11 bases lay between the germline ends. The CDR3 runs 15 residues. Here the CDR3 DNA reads TGTGCCAGCAGCGTAGAAGGCTTTGGGCAAGAGACCCAGTACTTC. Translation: CASSVEGFGQETQYF.

The CDR3 DNA reads as TGTGCCAGCAGTGAAGTTACACGATCCCTTGTCCCCAGGAACACTGAAGCTTTCTTT. Translating gives CASSEVTRSLVPRNTEAFF. The rearrangement joins TRBV6-1 to TRBJ1-1; D gene ambiguous. V lost 1 base and J 1 base, leaving 22 bases between the germline ends. The CDR3 is made up of 19 amino acids. Germline CDR1 reads MNHNS; CDR2 reads SASEGT.

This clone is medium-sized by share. As DNA, the CDR3 is TGTGCCAGTAGTATCCTGGGGTCCTATGGCTACACCTTC. It specifies CASSILGSYGYTF. This chain links TRBV19 with TRBJ1-2; D remains unclear. With 3 bases removed from V and 4 bases from J, the gap between germline ends came to 9 bases. Per the germline V gene, CDR1 is LNHDA and CDR2 is SQIVND (reference sequence). The CDR3 spans 13 residues.

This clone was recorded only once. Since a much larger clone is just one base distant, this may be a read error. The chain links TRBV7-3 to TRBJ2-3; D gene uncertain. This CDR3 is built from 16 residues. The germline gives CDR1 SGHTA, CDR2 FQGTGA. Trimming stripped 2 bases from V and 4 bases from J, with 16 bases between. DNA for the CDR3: TGTGCCAGCAGCTTAGTACCAAGTGGTCCGGCAGATACGCAGTATTTT. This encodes CASSLVPSGPADTQYF.

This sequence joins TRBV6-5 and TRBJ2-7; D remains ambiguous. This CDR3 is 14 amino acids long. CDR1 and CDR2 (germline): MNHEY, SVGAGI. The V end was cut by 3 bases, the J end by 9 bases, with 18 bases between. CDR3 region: CASSYTDGRSRQYF. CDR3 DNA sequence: TGTGCCAGCAGTTATACGGACGGACGGTCTAGGCAGTACTTC.

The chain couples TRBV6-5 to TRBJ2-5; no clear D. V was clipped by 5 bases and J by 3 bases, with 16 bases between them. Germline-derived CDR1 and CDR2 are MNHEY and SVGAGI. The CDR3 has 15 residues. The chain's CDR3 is CASSRMDPRKETQYF. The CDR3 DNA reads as TGTGCCAGCAGTAGAATGGACCCACGTAAAGAGACCCAGTACTTC.

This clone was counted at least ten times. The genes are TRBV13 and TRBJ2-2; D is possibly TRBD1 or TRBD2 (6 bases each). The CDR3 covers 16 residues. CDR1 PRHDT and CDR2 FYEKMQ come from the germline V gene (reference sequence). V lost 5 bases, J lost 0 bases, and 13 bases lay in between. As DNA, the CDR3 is TGTGCCAGCAGCGGCACCGGGGGCGCGAACACCGGGGAGCTGTTTTTT. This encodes CASSGTGGANTGELFF.

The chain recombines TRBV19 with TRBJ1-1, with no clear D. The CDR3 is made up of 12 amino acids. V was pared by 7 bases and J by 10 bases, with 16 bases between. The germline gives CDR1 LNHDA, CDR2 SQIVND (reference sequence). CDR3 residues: CASNFAGMGAFF. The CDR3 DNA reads TGTGCCAGTAACTTCGCGGGGATGGGAGCTTTCTTT.

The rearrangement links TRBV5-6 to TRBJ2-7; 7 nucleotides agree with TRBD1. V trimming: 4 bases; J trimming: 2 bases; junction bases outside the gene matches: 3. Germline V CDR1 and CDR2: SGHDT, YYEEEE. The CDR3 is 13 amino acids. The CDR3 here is CASSPGTAYEQYF. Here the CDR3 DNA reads TGTGCCAGCAGCCCCGGGACAGCCTACGAGCAGTACTTC.